This T cell receptor beta chain comes out of a study of CD8+ T cells in alopecia areata. Broader study findings: Clarity of TCR sharing across patients fell short of that in mice, possibly HLA-related. Lesional scalp displayed greater clonality than normal scalp, most notably in alopecia totalis/universalis.

About this clone: Its matching antigen is unknown.

Isolated RNA was reverse transcribed into cDNA used as the sequencing template. TCRdb keeps only in-frame clones here, not all; method: immunoSEQ multiplex PCR. Of about 34,000 clones listed, approximately 80% were seen once; the top ten hold about 20%. Germline values: CDR1 SQVTM, CDR2 ANQGSEA. The CDR3 has 13 residues. Trimming removed 7 bases from V and 0 bases from J, with 13 bases in between. Lesional scalp punch biopsies and peripheral blood were collected from alopecia areata patients. The chain has TRBV29-1 and TRBJ2-7, with D tentatively TRBD1 or TRBD2 (5 bases each). The specimen was NKG2D-low CD8+ T cells sorted from blood. This receptor was identified in a human donor with alopecia areata. DNA of the CDR3: TGCAGCGCCGCTGGGGGTAGCTCCTACGAGCAGTACTTC. This translates into CSAAGGSSYEQYF.